This entry describes one T cell receptor (beta chain). The data are from a study of blood T cell repertoires in COVID-19. The overall study: Spain, Italy and the United States supplied samples that represented acute and convalescent COVID-19. T cells, B-cell-depleted T cells, or PBMCs provided the cDNA or gDNA that served as material.

The germline gives CDR1 SGDLS, CDR2 YYNGEE. The length of the CDR3 is 18 residues. Trimming took off 4 bases at V and 4 bases at J, with 26 bases between the two ends. In the original analysis: Counts of nucleated cells, estimated from reference gene primer amplification, were obtained. Method: immunoSEQ multiplex PCR; TCRdb's copy keeps in-frame clones and lacks some. V, J and clone size were drawn from that table, and D and trimming were deduced from the DNA. The sample has about 200,000 clones, around 82% seen once. The sample was peripheral blood. The chain couples TRBV9 to TRBJ1-2; a possible D gene is TRBD1 (6 bases). The TCR sequence derives from a woman aged 50 to 65 with acute or convalescent COVID-19. DNA for the CDR3: TGTGCCAGCAGCCCTACCTCCGGGAGGGGGGGCCTAATCTATGGCTACACCTTC. This translates into CASSPTSGRGGLIYGYTF.